The source of this T cell receptor (beta chain) is a study of cytomegalovirus exposure and HLA in healthy donors. Study details: The platform used for the 100 to 150 validation repertoires matched that of the roughly 630 first-cohort repertoires, a later analysis reported. Points from the study as a whole: The TCR clusters that emerged in the first cohort tended, a later analysis found, to co-occur in the approximately 110 validation repertoires.

This CDR3 has 19 residues. The J segment lost 1 base and the V segment lost 0 bases, leaving 11 bases of the junction unmatched. The germline CDR1 and CDR2 sequences are LNHDA and SQIVND (reference sequence). Separation from the roughly 600-subject first cohort characterized the roughly 120-subject validation cohort, to which the donors belonged. The assay was immunoSEQ multiplex PCR, and TCRdb's table has in-frame clones only and misses some. The sample holds fewer than 120,000 clones, roughly nine tenths seen once. Note on this clone: Its matching antigen is unknown.

Material: PBMCs. This sequence joins TRBV19 and TRBJ1-1; 10 nucleotides agree with TRBD1. This TCR was sampled from a woman between 18 and 30 years old in good health and CMV-seronegative. The DNA for the CDR3 is TGTGCCAGTAGTATAGATCTAAAGGGGGACAGGGGATCGAACACTGAAGCTTTCTTT. As protein: CASSIDLKGDRGSNTEAFF.